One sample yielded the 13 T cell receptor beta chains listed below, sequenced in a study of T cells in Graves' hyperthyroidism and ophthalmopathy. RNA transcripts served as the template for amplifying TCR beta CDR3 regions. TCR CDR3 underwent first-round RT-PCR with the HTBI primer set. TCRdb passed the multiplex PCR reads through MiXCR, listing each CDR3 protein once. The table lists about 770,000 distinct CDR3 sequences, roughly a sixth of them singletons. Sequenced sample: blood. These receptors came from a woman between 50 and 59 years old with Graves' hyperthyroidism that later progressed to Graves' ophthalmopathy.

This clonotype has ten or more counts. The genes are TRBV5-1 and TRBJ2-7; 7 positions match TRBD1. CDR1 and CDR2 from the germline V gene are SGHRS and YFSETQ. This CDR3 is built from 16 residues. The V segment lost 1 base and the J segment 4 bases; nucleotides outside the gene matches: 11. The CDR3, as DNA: TGCGCCAGCAGCTTGTCTCGGGACAGCCCTTCATACGAGCAGTACTTC. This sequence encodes CASSLSRDSPSYEQYF.

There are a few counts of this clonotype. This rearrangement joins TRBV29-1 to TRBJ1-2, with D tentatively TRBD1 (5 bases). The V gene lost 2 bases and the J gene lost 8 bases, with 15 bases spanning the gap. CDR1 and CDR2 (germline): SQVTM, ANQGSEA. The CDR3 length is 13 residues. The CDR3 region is CSVEHRGTGGYTF. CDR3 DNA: TGCAGCGTTGAACACAGAGGGACTGGGGGCTACACCTTC. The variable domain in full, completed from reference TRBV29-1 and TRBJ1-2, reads SAVISQKPSRDICQRGTSLTIQCQVDSQVTMMFWYRQQPGQSLTLIATANQGSEATYESGFVIDKFPISRPNLTFSTLTVSNMSPEDSSIYLCSVEHRGTGGYTFGSGTRLTVV.

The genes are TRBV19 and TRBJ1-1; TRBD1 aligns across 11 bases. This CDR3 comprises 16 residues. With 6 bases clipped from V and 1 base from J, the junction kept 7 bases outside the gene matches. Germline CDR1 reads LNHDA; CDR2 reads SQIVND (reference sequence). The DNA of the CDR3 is TGTGCCAGTAGAGGACAGGGGGCGATATGGAACACTGAAGCTTTCTTT. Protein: CASRGQGAIWNTEAFF. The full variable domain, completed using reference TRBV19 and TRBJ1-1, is DGGITQSPKYLFRKEGQNVTLSCEQNLNHDAMYWYRQDPGQGLRLIYYSQIVNDFQKGDIAEGYSVSREKKESFPLTVTSAQKNPTAFYLCASRGQGAIWNTEAFFGQGTRLTVV.

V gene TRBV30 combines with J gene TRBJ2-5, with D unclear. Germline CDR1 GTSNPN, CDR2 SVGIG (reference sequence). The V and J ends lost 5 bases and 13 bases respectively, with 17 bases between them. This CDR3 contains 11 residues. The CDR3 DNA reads TGTGCCTGGCCCCCCCGACCAGGTCTGTACTTC. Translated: CAWPPRPGLYF. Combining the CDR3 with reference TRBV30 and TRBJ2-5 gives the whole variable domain SQTIHQWPATLVQPVGSPLSLECTVEGTSNPNLYWYRQAAGRGLQLLFYSVGIGQISSEVPQNLSASRPQDRQFILSSKKLLLSDSGFYLCAWPPRPGLYFGPGTRLLVL.

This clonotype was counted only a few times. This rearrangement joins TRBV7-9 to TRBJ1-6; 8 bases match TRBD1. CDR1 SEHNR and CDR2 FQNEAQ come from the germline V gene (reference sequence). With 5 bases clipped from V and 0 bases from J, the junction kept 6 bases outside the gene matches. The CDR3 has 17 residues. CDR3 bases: TGTGCCAGCAGCCCTAGGACAGGGCTCTCCTATAATTCACCCCTCCACTTT. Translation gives CASSPRTGLSYNSPLHF.

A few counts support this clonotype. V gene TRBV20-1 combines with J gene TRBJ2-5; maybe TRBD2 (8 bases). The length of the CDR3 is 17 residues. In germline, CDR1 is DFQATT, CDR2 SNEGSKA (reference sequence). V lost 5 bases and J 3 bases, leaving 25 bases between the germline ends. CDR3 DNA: TGCAGTGCTCCCCCCTACAGGGGCGGGGGGTACGAAGAGACCCAGTACTTC. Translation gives CSAPPYRGGGYEETQYF.

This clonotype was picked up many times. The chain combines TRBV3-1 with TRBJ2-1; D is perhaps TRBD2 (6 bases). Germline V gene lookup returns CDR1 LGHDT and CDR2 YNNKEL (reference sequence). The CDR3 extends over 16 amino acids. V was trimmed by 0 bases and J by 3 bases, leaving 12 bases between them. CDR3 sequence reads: CASSQDYSGNYNEQFF. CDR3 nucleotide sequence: TGTGCCAGCAGCCAAGATTATAGCGGTAACTACAATGAGCAGTTCTTC.

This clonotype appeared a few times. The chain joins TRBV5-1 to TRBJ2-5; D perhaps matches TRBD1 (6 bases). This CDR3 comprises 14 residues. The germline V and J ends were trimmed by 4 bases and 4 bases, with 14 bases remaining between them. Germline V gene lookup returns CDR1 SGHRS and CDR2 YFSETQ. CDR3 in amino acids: CASSARGVGETQYF. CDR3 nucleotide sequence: TGCGCCAGCAGCGCCAGGGGAGTGGGAGAGACCCAGTACTTC.

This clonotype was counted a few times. The CDR3 region has the DNA TGTGCCTGGAGCTTGGGGGGGTGGAACATTCAGTACTTC. Translated, it gives CAWSLGGWNIQYF. The chain has TRBV30 and TRBJ2-4; 7 bases are shared with TRBD2. From germline, CDR1 is GTSNPN and CDR2 SVGIG (reference sequence). This CDR3 region has 13 residues. The V segment lost 3 bases and the J segment 7 bases; nucleotides outside the gene matches: 6.

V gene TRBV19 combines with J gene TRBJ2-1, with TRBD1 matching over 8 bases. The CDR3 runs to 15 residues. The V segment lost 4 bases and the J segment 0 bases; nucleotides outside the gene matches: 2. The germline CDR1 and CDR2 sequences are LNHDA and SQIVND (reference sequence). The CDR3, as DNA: TGTGCCAGTAGTAAGGGGACAGGCTCCTACAATGAGCAGTTCTTC. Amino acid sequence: CASSKGTGSYNEQFF.

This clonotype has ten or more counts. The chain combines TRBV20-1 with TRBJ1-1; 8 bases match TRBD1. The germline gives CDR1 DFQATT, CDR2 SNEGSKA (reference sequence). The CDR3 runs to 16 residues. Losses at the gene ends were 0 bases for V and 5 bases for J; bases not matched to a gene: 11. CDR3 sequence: CSARDRQGARGTEAFF. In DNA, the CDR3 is TGCAGTGCTAGAGATCGCCAGGGGGCGCGGGGGACTGAAGCTTTCTTT.

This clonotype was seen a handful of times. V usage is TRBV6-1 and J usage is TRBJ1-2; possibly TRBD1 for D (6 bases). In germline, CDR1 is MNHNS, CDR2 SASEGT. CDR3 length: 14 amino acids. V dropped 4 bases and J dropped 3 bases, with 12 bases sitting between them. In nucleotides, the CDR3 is TGTGCCAGCAGTGGAGGGGGGCTTGACTATGGCTACACCTTC. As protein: CASSGGGLDYGYTF.

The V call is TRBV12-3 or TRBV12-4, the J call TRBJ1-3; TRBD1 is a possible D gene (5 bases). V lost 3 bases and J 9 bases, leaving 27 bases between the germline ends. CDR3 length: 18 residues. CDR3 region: CASSLEPGGTMTGFTIYF. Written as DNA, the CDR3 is TGTGCCAGCAGTTTGGAACCGGGGGGGACGATGACGGGGTTCACCATATATTTT.